The 32 T cell receptor beta chains given below trace back to one sample, sequenced in a study of human T cells and chemical hapten exposure. As to time point: pre-sensitization, week 0. Treatment defined: therapeutic diphenylcyclopropenone sensitization with weekly scalp DPC. TCRdb fed the RACE reads into MiXCR, producing one record per CDR3 protein. Among around 250,000 distinct CDR3 sequences, over 8% were seen once, and the ten largest hold approximately 2.3%. The sequencing used whole blood, collected in connection with sensitization to the hapten diphenylcyclopropenone (DPC). The origin of the receptors is a woman in her 40s with alopecia areata. Some clones in this sample may be carry-over from other donors' samples.

The J gene is TRBJ2-2, the V gene TRBV29-1, with D hard to call. Germline CDR1 and CDR2: SQVTM and ANQGSEA. V was cut by 5 bases and J by 4 bases, with 11 bases left in between. CDR3 size: 13 residues. In nucleotides, the CDR3 is TGCAGCGTTCGGGCGGCGAGCACCGGGGAGCTGTTTTTT. Protein: CSVRAASTGELFF.

This clonotype showed up many times. The rearrangement links TRBV12-3 or TRBV12-4 to TRBJ1-1, with D maybe TRBD1 (5 bases). Trimming removed 6 bases at V and 9 bases at J, with 20 bases between. This CDR3 has 14 residues. The CDR3 region has the DNA TGTGCCAGCAGCGGGGCAGGAGGATTGGGTCAAGCTTTCTTT. Translated: CASSGAGGLGQAFF.

The chain has TRBV7-2 and TRBJ1-6; D might be TRBD1 (6 bases). Trimming took 6 bases from V and 7 from J, leaving 16 bases between them. CDR1 is SGHTA and CDR2 is FQGNSA in the germline V gene. The CDR3 has 15 residues. CDR3 bases: TGTGCCAGCAGGAGGGAGACAGGTTACAATTCACCCCTCCACTTT. Its translation is CASRRETGYNSPLHF.

This clonotype was seen at least ten times. The V call is TRBV4-2, the J call TRBJ2-7; D possibly corresponds to TRBD1 (6 bases). V was pared by 3 bases and J by 0 bases, with 6 bases between. The length of the CDR3 is 13 residues. Germline V CDR1 and CDR2: LGHNA, YNFKEQ. The CDR3 spells CASSQGHSYEQYF. CDR3 nucleotide sequence: TGTGCCAGCAGCCAGGGACACTCCTACGAGCAGTACTTC.

This clonotype appeared a few times. The rearrangement uses TRBV5-1 and TRBJ2-5; possible D gene TRBD2, 6 bases. The V end lost 1 base, the J end lost 2 bases, and 15 bases lay between the germline ends. The CDR3 has 16 amino acids. The V gene's germline CDR1 is SGHRS and CDR2 YFSETQ. This chain's CDR3 is CASSLSPGGIQETQYF. The CDR3 nucleotides are TGCGCCAGCAGCTTGAGCCCTGGCGGGATTCAAGAGACCCAGTACTTC.

The sample holds a few counts of this clonotype. This chain connects TRBV20-1 to TRBJ1-1, with 7 bases lining up with TRBD1. The CDR3 spans 14 residues. Unmatched junction bases numbered 5, after V lost 0 bases and J lost 4 bases. Germline V gives CDR1 DFQATT, CDR2 SNEGSKA (reference sequence). The CDR3 protein is CSARDLPGGTEAFF. CDR3 DNA: TGCAGTGCTAGAGATTTGCCAGGGGGCACTGAAGCTTTCTTT.

This clonotype was counted between two and nine times. The chain joins TRBV6-5 to TRBJ1-2; 8 bases are a match to TRBD1. The CDR3 runs to 15 residues. The germline V gene encodes CDR1 MNHEY and CDR2 SVGAGI. The trim removed 5 bases at V and 5 bases at J, leaving 10 bases unmatched. Here the CDR3 reads CASSLISGQGYGYTF. Written as DNA, the CDR3 is TGTGCCAGCAGTCTAATATCAGGACAGGGATATGGCTACACCTTC.

The chain links TRBV7-8 to TRBJ1-5; D ambiguous. Germline values: CDR1 SGHVS, CDR2 FQNEAQ. The V end was cut by 1 base, the J end by 6 bases, with 16 bases between. This CDR3 has 16 amino acids. CDR3 sequence reads: CASSLGAGGMGQPQHF. CDR3 in DNA: TGTGCCAGCAGCTTAGGGGCCGGTGGAATGGGTCAGCCCCAGCATTTT.

Ten or more counts support this clonotype. V usage is TRBV5-1 and J usage is TRBJ2-5, with D maybe TRBD1 (6 bases). Trimming pared 3 bases from V and 5 bases from J, leaving 14 bases between. Germline-derived CDR1 and CDR2 are SGHRS and YFSETQ. The CDR3 loop spans 14 amino acids. CDR3 region: CASSSQGFFETQYF. The DNA for the CDR3 is TGCGCCAGCAGCTCACAGGGTTTTTTCGAGACCCAGTACTTC.

This clonotype was observed a handful of times. This chain connects TRBV2 to TRBJ2-3, with 7 positions matching TRBD2. The CDR3 covers 10 residues. J gave up 10 bases and V 9 bases, and 4 bases lay outside the gene matches. Germline CDR1 and CDR2: SNHLY and FYNNEI. Here the CDR3 reads CASRLAAQYF. In DNA, the CDR3 is TGTGCCAGTAGACTAGCAGCGCAGTATTTT.

The rearrangement uses TRBV19 and TRBJ1-4; D call uncertain. Trimming pared 8 bases from V and 8 bases from J, leaving 15 bases between. CDR3 length: 13 residues. Germline V CDR1 and CDR2: LNHDA, SQIVND (reference sequence). The CDR3 region has the DNA TGTGCCAGTTCGCTGGGTTACACAGAAAAACTGTTTTTT. Residues: CASSLGYTEKLFF. The full variable domain, in which reference TRBV19 and TRBJ1-4 provide the parts outside the CDR3, is DGGITQSPKYLFRKEGQNVTLSCEQNLNHDAMYWYRQDPGQGLRLIYYSQIVNDFQKGDIAEGYSVSREKKESFPLTVTSAQKNPTAFYLCASSLGYTEKLFFGSGTQLSVL.

The chain employs TRBV6-5 and TRBJ1-6; D remains unclear. Trimming cost V 2 bases and J 10 bases, with 12 bases left between them. CDR1 is MNHEY, CDR2 SVGAGI, per germline. CDR3 length equals 14 residues. CDR3 in amino acids: CASSYVRNESPLHF. The CDR3 DNA follows: TGTGCCAGCAGTTACGTCAGAAATGAATCACCCCTCCACTTT.

This chain links TRBV12-3 or TRBV12-4 with TRBJ2-3, with TRBD2 identical over 8 bases. CDR3 length equals 13 residues. The V segment lost 4 bases and the J segment 5 bases; nucleotides outside the gene matches: 2. The CDR3 spells CASSSLAGDTQYF. The CDR3 coding sequence is TGTGCCAGCAGTTCCCTAGCGGGAGATACGCAGTATTTT.

This clonotype was recorded a few times. This rearrangement joins TRBV7-9 to TRBJ2-2, with D uncertain. Germline V gene lookup returns CDR1 SEHNR and CDR2 FQNEAQ (reference sequence). Trimming took 2 bases from V and 0 from J, leaving 7 bases between them. The CDR3 is 15 residues long. As DNA, the CDR3 is TGTGCCAGCAGCTTACGTTCCCCGAACACCGGGGAGCTGTTTTTT. It specifies CASSLRSPNTGELFF.

CDR3 residues: CASSQDWGGSTDTQYF. The CDR3 nucleotides read TGTGCCAGCAGCCAAGATTGGGGCGGGAGCACAGATACGCAGTATTTT. The J gene is TRBJ2-3, the V gene TRBV4-2; D assignment may be TRBD1 or TRBD2 (5 bases each). The V gene's germline CDR1 is LGHNA and CDR2 YNFKEQ. Trimming took 0 bases from V and 0 from J, leaving 10 bases between them. The CDR3 contains 16 residues.

This sequence joins TRBV18 and TRBJ2-1, with D possibly TRBD2 on 6 matching bases. Per the germline V gene, CDR1 is KGHSH and CDR2 is LQKENI. CDR3 length equals 14 residues. The V end lost 1 base, the J end lost 6 bases, and 10 bases lay between the germline ends. The CDR3 region has the DNA TGTGCCAGCTCACCACAGGACTATCTCAATGAGCAGTTCTTC. It encodes CASSPQDYLNEQFF.

A few counts support this clonotype. The chain combines TRBV18 with TRBJ1-1; unclear D gene. V was pared by 3 bases and J by 2 bases, with 7 bases between. CDR3 length: 13 amino acids. CDR1 and CDR2 (germline): KGHSH, LQKENI. The DNA for the CDR3 is TGTGCCAGCTCACCTGCCGGTAACACTGAAGCTTTCTTT. It yields the protein CASSPAGNTEAFF.

A remark on this clonotype: Being one base from a much bigger clone, this may be a read error. V and J are TRBV4-3 and TRBJ2-2, with TRBD1 as a possible D gene (6 bases). Trimming removed 0 bases at V and 7 bases at J, with 12 bases between. Germline CDR1 is LGHNA and CDR2 is YSLEER. CDR3 length: 15 amino acids. This CDR3 is CASSQDTGSVGELFF. CDR3 nucleotides: TGCGCCAGCAGCCAAGATACAGGGTCTGTCGGGGAGCTGTTTTTT.

This clonotype was observed many times. This CDR3 reads CASSPSGTGGASVYEQYF. CDR3 bases: TGTGCCAGCAGCCCCAGCGGGACAGGGGGCGCGAGCGTCTACGAGCAGTACTTC. The chain recombines TRBV7-8 with TRBJ2-7, with 12 bases identical to TRBD1. Losses at the gene ends were 5 bases for V and 3 bases for J; bases not matched to a gene: 14. This CDR3 spans 18 amino acids. The germline gives CDR1 SGHVS, CDR2 FQNEAQ.

V gene TRBV3-1 combines with J gene TRBJ2-1, with D perhaps matching TRBD1 (6 bases). Germline CDR1 LGHDT, CDR2 YNNKEL (reference sequence). Trimming took off 4 bases at V and 4 bases at J, with 8 bases between the two ends. The CDR3 covers 13 residues. The CDR3 region is CASSPDRYNEQFF. CDR3 bases: TGTGCCAGCAGCCCGGACAGATACAATGAGCAGTTCTTC.

V usage is TRBV3-1 and J usage is TRBJ1-4; D is uncertain. There are 13 residues in the CDR3. Trimming cost V 7 bases and J 7 bases, with 13 bases left between them. Germline CDR1 and CDR2: LGHDT and YNNKEL (reference sequence). The CDR3 sequence: CASNERLSEKLFF. For the CDR3, the DNA is TGTGCCAGCAACGAGCGTTTGAGTGAAAAACTGTTTTTT.

This clonotype was recorded a few times. The V and J genes are TRBV7-9 and TRBJ2-5; D gene ambiguous. The CDR3 consists of 13 residues. Between the trimmed V and J ends, which lost 5 bases and 0 bases, there was a span of 7 bases. CDR1 is SEHNR and CDR2 is FQNEAQ in the germline V gene (reference sequence). The CDR3 is CASSRSNQETQYF. The CDR3 DNA reads as TGTGCCAGCAGCCGAAGTAACCAAGAGACCCAGTACTTC.

The chain joins TRBV9 to TRBJ1-2; D call uncertain. This CDR3 contains 19 residues. Germline CDR1 reads SGDLS; CDR2 reads YYNGEE. V lost 1 base and J lost 7, with 29 bases in between. CDR3 nucleotide sequence: TGTGCCAGCAGCGTAAACCCAGGAGGTGCCTCTCCCTCGCACTTTGGCTACACCTTC. It codes for CASSVNPGGASPSHFGYTF.

Ten or more counts support this clonotype. This sequence joins TRBV7-3 and TRBJ1-2; D may be TRBD1 (5 bases). Germline V CDR1 and CDR2: SGHTA, FQGTGA. V was clipped by 5 bases and J by 0 bases, with 16 bases between them. The CDR3 contains 16 residues. CDR3 bases: TGTGCCAGCAGCCCTACCCCATTGACAGCTAACTATGGCTACACCTTC. Translating gives CASSPTPLTANYGYTF.

The chain is built from TRBV10-3 and TRBJ1-1; TRBD1 aligns across 7 bases. This CDR3 has 15 residues. Germline V gene data show CDR1 as ENHRY and CDR2 as SYGVKD. The V and J ends lost 4 bases and 5 bases, in that order; junction bases with no gene match: 10. CDR3 DNA: TGTGCCATCAGTGGCGGAACAGGGGTAGGGACTGAAGCTTTCTTT. It codes for CAISGGTGVGTEAFF.

In this sample, this clonotype turned up many times. The J gene is TRBJ1-4, the V gene TRBV12-3 or TRBV12-4; D is undetermined. Trimming pared 3 bases from V and 10 bases from J, leaving 9 bases between. The CDR3 has 12 amino acids. In DNA, the CDR3 is TGTGCCAGCAGTTTCGGGGTCGGAAAACTGTTTTTT. As protein: CASSFGVGKLFF.

Points on this clonotype: The germline gene is not matched at one end of the junction; a read error may be the cause. The rearrangement joins TRBV7-2 to TRBJ2-4; 7 nucleotides align to TRBD2. CDR3 length: 14 amino acids. The V gene's germline CDR1 is SGHTA and CDR2 FQGNSA. The CDR3 bases are TGTGCCAGCAGCCAGAGACTAGCCCAAAACATTCAGTACTTC. Translation gives CASSQRLAQNIQYF.

In this sample, this clonotype turned up many times. The chain recombines TRBV7-2 with TRBJ1-3; D is possibly TRBD1 (6 bases). CDR3 length: 17 amino acids. The germline V and J ends were trimmed by 1 base and 0 bases, with 13 bases remaining between them. CDR1 is SGHTA and CDR2 is FQGNSA in the germline V gene. CDR3 sequence (DNA): TGTGCCAGCAGCTTAGTGGGGGCGGAGTACTCTGGAAACACCATATATTTT. This translates into CASSLVGAEYSGNTIYF. The whole variable domain, remainder taken from reference TRBV7-2 and TRBJ1-3, is GAGVSQSPSNKVTEKGKDVELRCDPISGHTALYWYRQSLGQGLEFLIYFQGNSAPDKSGLPSDRFSAERTGGSVSTLTIQRTQQEDSAVYLCASSLVGAEYSGNTIYFGEGSWLTVV.

This clonotype came up many times. The chain uses TRBV28 and TRBJ1-3; the D is unclear. Deletions cut 9 bases from V and 0 bases from J, with 24 bases between. In germline, CDR1 is MDHEN, CDR2 SYDVKM. The CDR3 covers 18 residues. This CDR3 reads CASLKRSKKTSSGNTIYF. The DNA for the CDR3 is TGTGCCAGTCTTAAGAGGTCAAAGAAGACTTCCTCTGGAAACACCATATATTTT.

This clonotype was seen a few times. For the CDR3, the DNA is TGTGCCAGCAGCTTAGGACTAGCGGGCCGAGGGACCCAGTACTTC. Translation gives CASSLGLAGRGTQYF. The genes are TRBV7-2 and TRBJ2-5; 10 bases are a match to TRBD2. Looked up from germline, CDR1 is SGHTA and CDR2 is FQGNSA. The trim removed 1 base at V and 7 bases at J, leaving 6 bases unmatched. This CDR3 comprises 15 residues.

This clonotype was detected many times. The DNA of the CDR3 is TGTGCCAGCAGCCAAGGTGTGGGGAGCACAGATACGCAGTATTTT. Its translation is CASSQGVGSTDTQYF. The chain links TRBV3-1 to TRBJ2-3; the D is unclear. CDR1 is LGHDT, CDR2 YNNKEL, per germline (reference sequence). CDR3 length: 15 residues. Between the trimmed V and J ends, which lost 1 base and 0 bases, there was a span of 8 bases.

This clonotype was seen a few times. This sequence joins TRBV5-1 and TRBJ1-4, with 7 bases fitting TRBD1. This CDR3 is 14 amino acids long. V lost 4 bases to trimming and J lost 4 bases; unmatched junction nucleotides: 4. Per germline, CDR1 SGHRS and CDR2 YFSETQ. DNA of the CDR3: TGCGCCAGCAGCCCCGGACAGGTTAATGAAAAACTGTTTTTT. This encodes CASSPGQVNEKLFF.